The present TCR beta chain was sequenced within a study of cytomegalovirus exposure and HLA in healthy donors. Germline lookup yields CDR1 MNHEY and CDR2 SVGAGI. This CDR3 is 13 amino acids long. The ends were cut back, 4 bases at V and 6 bases at J, with 12 bases in the middle. The PCR employed 60 Vbeta primers together with 13 Jbeta primers. Profiling relied on immunoSEQ multiplex PCR, and the TCRdb table lists in-frame clones only, not all of them. The sample shows tens of thousands of clones, more than 60% of them seen only once. The TCR originated in a woman aged 40-49 years in good health and CMV-seropositive. The specimen sequenced was PBMCs. The chain carries TRBV6-5 and TRBJ1-2, with no clear D. For the CDR3, the DNA is TGTGCCAGCAGTTCCACCTCTCCAGATGGCTACACCTTC. This codes for CASSSTSPDGYTF.